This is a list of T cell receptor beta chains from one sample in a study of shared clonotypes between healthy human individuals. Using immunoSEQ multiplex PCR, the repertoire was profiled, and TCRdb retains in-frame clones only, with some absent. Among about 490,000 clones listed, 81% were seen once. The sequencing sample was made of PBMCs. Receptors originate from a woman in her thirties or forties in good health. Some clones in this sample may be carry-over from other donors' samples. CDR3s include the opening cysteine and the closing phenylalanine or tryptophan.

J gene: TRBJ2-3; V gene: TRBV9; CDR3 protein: CASSPLGDRVTDTQYF
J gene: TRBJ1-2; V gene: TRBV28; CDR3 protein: CASSSCVRRKTYGYTF
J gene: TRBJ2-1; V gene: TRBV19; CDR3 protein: CASSIIPAYNEQFF
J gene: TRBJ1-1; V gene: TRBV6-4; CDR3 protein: CASSGLGVTFF
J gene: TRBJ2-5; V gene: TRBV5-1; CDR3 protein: CASSFRRTPTQETQYF
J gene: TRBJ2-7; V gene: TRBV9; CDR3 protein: CASSGLAPYEQYF
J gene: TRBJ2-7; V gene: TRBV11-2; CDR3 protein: CASNPGAGAREQYF
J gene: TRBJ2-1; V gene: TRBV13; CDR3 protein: CASSPTSGTGVYNEQFF
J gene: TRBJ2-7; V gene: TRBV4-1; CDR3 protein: CASSQVAGPDYEQYF
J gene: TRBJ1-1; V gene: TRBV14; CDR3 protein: CASSHRGQGNTEAFF
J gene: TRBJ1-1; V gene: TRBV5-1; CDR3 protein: CASSPGRAVGNTEAFF
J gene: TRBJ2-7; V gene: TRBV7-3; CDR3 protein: CASSSEGSPYEQYF
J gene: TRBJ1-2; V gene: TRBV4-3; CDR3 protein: CASSRSEWAPQDGYTF
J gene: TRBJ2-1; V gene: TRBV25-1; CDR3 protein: CASSEAGQDYNEQFF
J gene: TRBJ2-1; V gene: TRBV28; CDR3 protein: CASSLIPGYNEQFF
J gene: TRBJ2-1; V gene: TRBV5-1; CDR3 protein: CASSLLPSYNEQFF
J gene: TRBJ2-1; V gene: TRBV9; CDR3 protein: CASSVANEQFF
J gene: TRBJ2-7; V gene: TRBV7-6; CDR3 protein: CASSLALGGDYEQYF
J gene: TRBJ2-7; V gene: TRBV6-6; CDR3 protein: CASSYGDRAHEQYF
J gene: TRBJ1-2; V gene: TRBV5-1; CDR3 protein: CASSLERFGGYTF